This passage covers 3 T cell receptor beta chains from one sample sequenced in a study of shared clonotypes between healthy human individuals. Assay: immunoSEQ multiplex PCR; the TCRdb copy retains only in-frame clones and omits some. The table lists some 1,600,000 clones, 95% to 99% of them singletons. The sample was naive CD4+ T cells sorted from blood. Subset described: CD45RA+ positively selected. These receptor sequences come from a man aged 25 to 40 in good health.

V usage is TRBV27 and J usage is TRBJ2-5, with D perhaps being TRBD1 or TRBD2 (6 bases each). The CDR3 runs 14 residues. The germline V and J ends were trimmed by 1 base and 1 base, with 7 bases remaining between them. Germline V CDR1 and CDR2: MNHEY, SMNVEV (reference sequence). The CDR3 DNA reads as TGTGCCAGCAGTTTATGGGGGGCCCAAGAGACCCAGTACTTC. It specifies CASSLWGAQETQYF.

This clone was found once. The same CDR3 arises from other DNA sequences in this sample as well. The chain is built from TRBV6-1 and TRBJ2-7; D call uncertain. CDR3 size: 11 residues. The V and J ends lost 4 bases and 3 bases respectively, with 4 bases between them. The germline gives CDR1 MNHNS, CDR2 SASEGT. The CDR3 loop is CASSGGYEQYF. In DNA, the CDR3 is TGTGCCAGCAGTGGGGGCTACGAGCAGTACTTC.

The chain joins TRBV5-5 to TRBJ2-2; TRBD1 or TRBD2 may be the D gene (5 bases each). The germline gives CDR1 SGHKS, CDR2 YYEKEE (reference sequence). Trimming removed 4 bases at V and 8 bases at J, with 15 bases between. This CDR3 spans 14 amino acids. CDR3 sequence (DNA): TGTGCCAGCAGCCCGGGACCGACCACTGGGGAGCTGTTTTTT. It specifies CASSPGPTTGELFF.